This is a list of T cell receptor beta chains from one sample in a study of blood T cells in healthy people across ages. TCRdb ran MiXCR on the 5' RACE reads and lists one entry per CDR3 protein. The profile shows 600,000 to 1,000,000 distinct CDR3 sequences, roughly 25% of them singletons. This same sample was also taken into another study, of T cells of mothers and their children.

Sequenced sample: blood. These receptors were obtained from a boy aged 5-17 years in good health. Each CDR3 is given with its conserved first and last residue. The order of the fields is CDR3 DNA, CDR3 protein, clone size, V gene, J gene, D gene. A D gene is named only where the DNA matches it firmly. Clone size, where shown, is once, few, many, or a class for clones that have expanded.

cdr3_nt: TGCAGCGTCCAGGACAGCTCCTACGAGCAGTACTTC; cdr3_aa: CSVQDSSYEQYF; clone_size: -; v_call: TRBV29-1; j_call: TRBJ2-7; d_call: -
cdr3_nt: TGCAGTGCTAGAGATAGGTTCAGCACAGATACGCAGTATTTT; cdr3_aa: CSARDRFSTDTQYF; clone_size: -; v_call: TRBV20-1; j_call: TRBJ2-3; d_call: -
cdr3_nt: TGTGCCAGCAGCCAACCGGAGGGGACCAATCAGCCCCAGCATTTT; cdr3_aa: CASSQPEGTNQPQHF; clone_size: -; v_call: TRBV28; j_call: TRBJ1-5; d_call: -
cdr3_nt: TGCGCCAGCAGCCAAGATCTATGGCAGGCGAACTACGAGCAGTACTTC; cdr3_aa: CASSQDLWQANYEQYF; clone_size: few; v_call: TRBV4-1; j_call: TRBJ2-7; d_call: -
cdr3_nt: TGTGCCAGCAGCGCTACCGGGACAAGGGGACACGGGGAGCTGTTTTTT; cdr3_aa: CASSATGTRGHGELFF; clone_size: few; v_call: TRBV11-1; j_call: TRBJ2-2; d_call: -
cdr3_nt: TGCGCCAGCAGCCAAGATCTGATAGCGGGACTAGCGAGAGATGAGCAGTTCTTC; cdr3_aa: CASSQDLIAGLARDEQFF; clone_size: -; v_call: TRBV4-1; j_call: TRBJ2-1; d_call: TRBD2
cdr3_nt: TGTGCCAGCAAAAGGGGCGGCCACACAGATACGCAGTATTTT; cdr3_aa: CASKRGGHTDTQYF; clone_size: -; v_call: TRBV28; j_call: TRBJ2-3; d_call: -
cdr3_nt: TGTGCCAGCAGCTTAGGACTAGCGGGAGACAGCTCCTACAATGAGCAGTTCTTC; cdr3_aa: CASSLGLAGDSSYNEQFF; clone_size: few; v_call: TRBV7-2; j_call: TRBJ2-1; d_call: TRBD2
cdr3_nt: TGTGCCAGCAGCTTCGAGCGCGGAACCTACGAGCAGTACTTC; cdr3_aa: CASSFERGTYEQYF; clone_size: few; v_call: TRBV11-2; j_call: TRBJ2-7; d_call: -
cdr3_nt: TGTGCCAGCAGACGACAGGGGCTAGGAATTGGGGCTTTCTTT; cdr3_aa: CASRRQGLGIGAFF; clone_size: -; v_call: TRBV12-3/TRBV12-4; j_call: TRBJ1-1; d_call: TRBD1
cdr3_nt: TGTGCCAGCAGTCCGGGGGAGGGGGGACGCATGAACACTGAAGCTTTCTTT; cdr3_aa: CASSPGEGGRMNTEAFF; clone_size: few; v_call: TRBV12-3/TRBV12-4; j_call: TRBJ1-1; d_call: -
cdr3_nt: TGTGCCAGCAGTTATTGGGAGGGGAACACCGGGGAGTTGTTTTTT; cdr3_aa: CASSYWEGNTGELFF; clone_size: -; v_call: TRBV6-5; j_call: TRBJ2-2; d_call: TRBD2
cdr3_nt: TGCAGCGTTGGGCGACAGAACCCCTACGAGCAGTACTTC; cdr3_aa: CSVGRQNPYEQYF; clone_size: few; v_call: TRBV29-1; j_call: TRBJ2-7; d_call: -
cdr3_nt: TGTGCCAGCAGCCCCCCCTATTCCGAGCAGTACTTC; cdr3_aa: CASSPPYSEQYF; clone_size: -; v_call: TRBV12-3/TRBV12-4; j_call: TRBJ2-7; d_call: -
cdr3_nt: TGTGCCAGCAGCTCGGGTCGACAGATAAATCAGCCCCAGCATTTT; cdr3_aa: CASSSGRQINQPQHF; clone_size: -; v_call: TRBV5-5; j_call: TRBJ1-5; d_call: -
cdr3_nt: TGCAGCGTCCGGGACAGGGGCCGTTCCTACGAGCAGTACTTC; cdr3_aa: CSVRDRGRSYEQYF; clone_size: -; v_call: TRBV29-1; j_call: TRBJ2-7; d_call: TRBD1
cdr3_nt: TGCAGCGTTGTGGGGACAGGGATGAACACTGAAGCTTTCTTT; cdr3_aa: CSVVGTGMNTEAFF; clone_size: -; v_call: TRBV29-1; j_call: TRBJ1-1; d_call: TRBD1
cdr3_nt: TGTGCCAGCAGGCGGGGACAGCCTAATGAAAAACTGTTTTTT; cdr3_aa: CASRRGQPNEKLFF; clone_size: few; v_call: TRBV12-3/TRBV12-4; j_call: TRBJ1-4; d_call: TRBD1
cdr3_nt: TGTGCCAGTAGTGCCGCGCGGGGTCAGCCCCAGCATTTT; cdr3_aa: CASSAARGQPQHF; clone_size: few; v_call: TRBV19; j_call: TRBJ1-5; d_call: -
cdr3_nt: TGTGCCAGCAGCCCCCTCGGACAGCTTACCGGGGAGCTGTTTTTT; cdr3_aa: CASSPLGQLTGELFF; clone_size: -; v_call: TRBV7-3; j_call: TRBJ2-2; d_call: -
cdr3_nt: TGTGCCAGCTCACCACGAGAGAGCGTGGAGGGAAACGCCATATATTTT; cdr3_aa: CASSPRESVEGNAIYF; clone_size: few; v_call: TRBV18; j_call: TRBJ1-3; d_call: -
cdr3_nt: TGTGCCAGCAGCTATCTGGGGGGAGGGGGTGAGCAGTTCTTC; cdr3_aa: CASSYLGGGGEQFF; clone_size: many; v_call: TRBV7-2; j_call: TRBJ2-1; d_call: -
cdr3_nt: TGTGCCAGCAGTTGGTTAGGACTAGCGGGATACTCCTACAATGAGCAGTTCTTC; cdr3_aa: CASSWLGLAGYSYNEQFF; clone_size: -; v_call: TRBV27; j_call: TRBJ2-1; d_call: TRBD2
cdr3_nt: TGTGCCAGCAGTTACTACAGGGGAGCGGCCTACGAGCAGTACTTC; cdr3_aa: CASSYYRGAAYEQYF; clone_size: few; v_call: TRBV6-5; j_call: TRBJ2-7; d_call: TRBD1
cdr3_nt: TGCAGTGCTAACCGTCGACACCGGTTTGATGAGCAGTTCTTC; cdr3_aa: CSANRRHRFDEQFF; clone_size: -; v_call: TRBV20-1; j_call: TRBJ2-1; d_call: -
cdr3_nt: TGTGCCAGCAGCTCCCCGGGGTGGGAAGTACCCAATGAAAAACTGTTTTTT; cdr3_aa: CASSSPGWEVPNEKLFF; clone_size: few; v_call: TRBV7-2; j_call: TRBJ1-4; d_call: -
cdr3_nt: TGTGCCACCCAGCGGGGGAGCTCCTACAATGAGCAGTTCTTC; cdr3_aa: CATQRGSSYNEQFF; clone_size: -; v_call: TRBV19; j_call: TRBJ2-1; d_call: TRBD2
cdr3_nt: TGTGCCAGCAGCTCCCCCGGTGGGGGGGAAGAGACCCAGTACTTC; cdr3_aa: CASSSPGGGEETQYF; clone_size: few; v_call: TRBV5-5; j_call: TRBJ2-5; d_call: TRBD2